This entry lists 22 T cell receptor beta chains sequenced from one sample in a study of blood T cell repertoires in COVID-19. Assay: immunoSEQ multiplex PCR; the TCRdb copy retains only in-frame clones and omits some. The data show 200,000 to 250,000 clones, approximately 84% seen once. Sequencing was carried out using peripheral blood. These receptors originate from a woman aged 45-60 years with active or convalescent COVID-19.

This clone was observed a single time. The rearrangement uses TRBV5-1 and TRBJ1-1; possibly TRBD1 for D (5 bases). Trimming took 1 base from V and 6 from J, leaving 16 bases between them. CDR3 length: 15 amino acids. Germline CDR1 and CDR2: SGHRS and YFSETQ. CDR3 loop: CASSLWGGAGAEAFF. In DNA, the CDR3 is TGCGCCAGCAGCTTGTGGGGTGGGGCAGGCGCTGAAGCTTTCTTT.

The chain links TRBV28 to TRBJ1-5; TRBD1 matches at 10 bases. The germline gives CDR1 MDHEN, CDR2 SYDVKM. This CDR3 comprises 16 residues. V dropped 6 bases and J dropped 2; count of bases not matched to a gene: 7. DNA for the CDR3: TGTGCCAGCAGCCCTGGGGACAGGGGTGGCAATCAGCCCCAGCATTTT. Translating it yields CASSPGDRGGNQPQHF.

The chain links TRBV24-1 to TRBJ1-5, with D possibly being TRBD1 (6 bases). This CDR3 is built from 16 residues. From germline, CDR1 is KGHDR and CDR2 SFDVKD. Deletions cut 9 bases from V and 2 bases from J, with 19 bases between. The CDR3 DNA is TGTGCCACCTCCCTTGGGGGCTACGGGGGCAATCAGCCCCAGCATTTT. As protein: CATSLGGYGGNQPQHF.

This rearrangement joins TRBV28 to TRBJ1-2; a possible D gene is TRBD1 (6 bases). Germline V gene data show CDR1 as MDHEN and CDR2 as SYDVKM. The CDR3 extends over 15 amino acids. V lost 4 bases to trimming and J lost 2 bases, with 14 bases between them. The CDR3 spells CASSSSRGANYGYTF. The CDR3 nucleotides are TGTGCCAGCAGTTCCTCCAGGGGAGCAAACTATGGCTACACCTTC.

This clone was picked up one time. The chain combines TRBV15 with TRBJ1-3, with unresolved D. V was clipped by 2 bases and J by 0 bases, with 11 bases between them. The CDR3 extends over 16 amino acids. The germline CDR1 and CDR2 sequences are LNHNV and YYDKDF (reference sequence). The CDR3 DNA reads TGTGCCACCAGCAGAAGGACTGGGAACTCTGGAAACACCATATATTTT. Translating gives CATSRRTGNSGNTIYF.

The rearrangement links TRBV5-1 to TRBJ1-2; TRBD1 agrees at 12 bases. After removal of 0 bases from V and 6 bases from J, the junction contained 3 bases not matched to a gene. The V gene's germline CDR1 is SGHRS and CDR2 YFSETQ. This CDR3 contains 15 residues. In DNA form, the CDR3 reads TGCGCCAGCAGCTTGGAGGGACAGGGGGCCGATGGCTACACCTTC. Translated: CASSLEGQGADGYTF.

Here the CDR3 DNA reads TGTGCCAGCAGCTTAGAACTTGGGGAGGTAAACACTGAAGCTTTCTTT. Its protein product is CASSLELGEVNTEAFF. The rearrangement uses TRBV7-6 and TRBJ1-1; D remains unclear. This CDR3 region has 16 residues. V lost 1 base to trimming and J lost 2 bases, with 14 bases between them. Germline CDR1 and CDR2: SGHVS and FNYEAQ.

The rearrangement uses TRBV2 and TRBJ2-6, with 8 bases fitting TRBD2. The V gene end was trimmed by 7 bases and the J gene end by 2 bases; junction bases not matched to a gene: 7. CDR3 length equals 16 residues. From germline, CDR1 is SNHLY and CDR2 FYNNEI. The CDR3 protein is CASTPGGAPGANVLTF. The CDR3 coding sequence is TGTGCCAGCACTCCGGGGGGGGCCCCTGGGGCCAACGTCCTGACTTTC.

The chain is built from TRBV28 and TRBJ2-7; the D is unclear. V was pared by 2 bases and J by 6 bases, with 14 bases between. This CDR3 is built from 14 residues. The V gene's germline CDR1 is MDHEN and CDR2 SYDVKM. This chain's CDR3 is CASSLAGHEGEQYF. DNA for the CDR3: TGTGCCAGCAGTTTAGCAGGCCACGAAGGCGAGCAGTACTTC.

The rearrangement links TRBV7-2 to TRBJ1-4, with 8 bases that match TRBD1. Germline lookup yields CDR1 SGHTA and CDR2 FQGNSA. The CDR3 sequence is 15 residues long. Trimming took 7 bases from V and 8 from J; bases not matched to a gene: 12. The DNA of the CDR3 is TGTGCCAGCACCCCGCAGGGGGCCGTTTGGGAAAAACTGTTTTTT. Translated, it gives CASTPQGAVWEKLFF. The whole variable domain, remainder taken from reference TRBV7-2 and TRBJ1-4, is GAGVSQSPSNKVTEKGKDVELRCDPISGHTALYWYRQSLGQGLEFLIYFQGNSAPDKSGLPSDRFSAERTGGSVSTLTIQRTQQEDSAVYLCASTPQGAVWEKLFFGSGTQLSVL.

This rearrangement joins TRBV7-8 to TRBJ2-7, with a possible D match to TRBD2 (7 bases). Germline CDR1 and CDR2: SGHVS and FQNEAQ. V gave up 0 bases and J gave up 3 bases, with 24 bases separating them. The length of the CDR3 is 19 residues. In DNA, the CDR3 is TGTGCCAGCAGCTTAGCGGTCAGGGGAGGGTCTGGCCGAAACTACGAGCAGTACGTC. Residues: CASSLAVRGGSGRNYEQYV.

The rearrangement joins TRBV11-2 to TRBJ1-5; D remains ambiguous. Deletions cut 1 base from V and 2 bases from J, with 6 bases between. The CDR3 has 14 amino acids. The germline V gene encodes CDR1 SGHAT and CDR2 FQNNGV. The CDR3 loop is CASSLAGGNQPQHF. CDR3 in DNA: TGTGCCAGCAGCTTAGCCGGTGGCAATCAGCCCCAGCATTTT.

The chain carries TRBV5-1 and TRBJ2-2, with no clear D. Germline V gene data show CDR1 as SGHRS and CDR2 as YFSETQ. The CDR3 runs to 11 residues. The V end was cut by 9 bases, the J end by 3 bases, with 6 bases between. The CDR3 here is CATRDTGELFF. CDR3 sequence (DNA): TGCGCCACCCGGGACACCGGGGAGCTGTTTTTT.

The chain uses TRBV15 and TRBJ1-2; TRBD1 might be the D (6 bases). The CDR3 is made up of 14 amino acids. The V end was cut by 1 base, the J end by 9 bases, with 15 bases between. Germline V CDR1 and CDR2: LNHNV, YYDKDF (reference sequence). The CDR3 protein is CATSRVWEGVSYTF. In DNA, the CDR3 is TGTGCCACCAGCAGAGTCTGGGAGGGGGTGAGCTACACCTTC.

V usage is TRBV5-1 and J usage is TRBJ1-3; TRBD1 matches at 10 bases. Germline CDR1 is SGHRS and CDR2 is YFSETQ. Germline trimming cut 2 bases from V and 4 bases from J; bases unmatched to any gene: 6. CDR3 length equals 16 residues. In DNA, the CDR3 is TGCGCCAGCAGCTTACCTAGGACAGGGGGAGGAAACACCATATATTTT. Its protein is CASSLPRTGGGNTIYF.

The chain has TRBV11-3 and TRBJ1-3; D call uncertain. The CDR3 has 15 residues. The V end lost 6 bases, the J end lost 0 bases, and 12 bases lay between the germline ends. Germline lookup yields CDR1 SGHNT and CDR2 YENEEA. The CDR3 spells CASSCDLSSGNTIYF. DNA for the CDR3: TGTGCCAGCAGTTGCGACTTGAGCTCTGGAAACACCATATATTTT. The complete variable domain, with remaining parts taken from reference TRBV11-3 and TRBJ1-3, reads EAGVVQSPRYKIIEKKQPVAFWCNPISGHNTLYWYLQNLGQGPELLIRYENEEAVDDSQLPKDRFSAERLKGVDSTLKIQPAELGDSAVYLCASSCDLSSGNTIYFGEGSWLTVV.

V is TRBV5-1 and J is TRBJ1-2; 8 bases are a match to TRBD1. The germline V gene encodes CDR1 SGHRS and CDR2 YFSETQ. The CDR3 covers 14 residues. V lost 0 bases and J lost 5; bases outside the gene matches: 3. CDR3 amino acids: CASSLGGTGYGYTF. CDR3 in DNA: TGCGCCAGCAGCTTGGGTGGGACAGGATATGGCTACACCTTC.

This clone was counted a few times. The gene calls are TRBV6-5 and TRBJ2-5; TRBD2 matches at 12 bases. This CDR3 region has 14 residues. The V gene's germline CDR1 is MNHEY and CDR2 SVGAGI. With 6 bases clipped from V and 5 bases from J, the junction kept 4 bases outside the gene matches. CDR3 sequence (DNA): TGTGCCAGCAGCCGACTAGCGGGAGAGGAGACCCAGTACTTC. This codes for CASSRLAGEETQYF.

The chain recombines TRBV6-5 with TRBJ2-3; TRBD2 aligns across 8 bases. The V gene's germline CDR1 is MNHEY and CDR2 SVGAGI. The CDR3 contains 15 residues. V was pared by 6 bases and J by 8 bases, with 13 bases of the junction left unmatched. DNA of the CDR3: TGTGCCAGCAGCCCGACTAGCGACCCGCGGGCTACGCAGTATTTT. It specifies CASSPTSDPRATQYF.

The chain couples TRBV7-3 to TRBJ2-3; 9 positions match TRBD1. Germline assignment: CDR1 SGHTA and CDR2 FQGTGA. The CDR3 is 16 amino acids. V shed 5 bases, J shed 4 bases, and the junction held 10 bases outside the gene matches. The CDR3 protein is CASSPRGGQGADTQYF. The CDR3 DNA follows: TGTGCCAGCAGCCCCCGCGGGGGACAGGGCGCAGATACGCAGTATTTT.

The V gene is TRBV9, the J gene TRBJ2-7; 7 bases line up with TRBD1. Germline values: CDR1 SGDLS, CDR2 YYNGEE. The CDR3 spans 14 residues. V dropped 3 bases and J dropped 3; count of bases not matched to a gene: 6. CDR3 sequence (DNA): TGTGCCAGCAGCGCCGGGACAGCTATCTACGAGCAGTACTTC. This translates into CASSAGTAIYEQYF.

V is TRBV28 and J is TRBJ2-1; 7 bases fit TRBD2. There are 15 residues in the CDR3. The germline V gene has CDR1 MDHEN and CDR2 SYDVKM. Trimming cost V 5 bases and J 4 bases; bases outside gene matches: 8. In nucleotides, the CDR3 is TGTGCCAGCAGTCCTGGGGGAGGGGAATACAATGAGCAGTTCTTC. Its translation is CASSPGGGEYNEQFF.